This TCR beta chain originates from a study of blood T cell repertoires in COVID-19 (dated by TCRdb to about 2020). As for the study more broadly: Collaborator samples came from the United States, Italy and Spain and covered acute and convalescent phases of COVID-19. Deeply sampled blood TCRbeta repertoires from subjects exposed to, actively infected with, or recovered from COVID-19 were included in the dataset. The repertoires were released in a freely available public database meant as a resource for research on the immune response to SARS-CoV-2. The sample metadata nearly always contained a de-identified subject ID, COVID-19 status, age in years and sex. Where available, HLA class I and class II types were taken from metadata supplied by the sample provider and were not determined by assay-based typing. The prospective study material was composed of cDNA or gDNA derived from T cells, B-cell-depleted T cells, or PBMCs. The samples were drawn from the first 160 participants of the ongoing ImmuneRACE study and from over 950 subjects provided by 6 global collaborators.

TCRbeta CDR3 regions were amplified from genomic DNA by means of the immunoSEQ Assay, a bias-controlled multiplex PCR. Regarding the original processing steps: Nucleated cell counts per sample were estimated from amplification of reference gene primers within the assay. To quantify the absolute abundance of each unique TCRbeta CDR3 rearrangement, sequence reads were collapsed and filtered. Productive Simpson clonality was computed per sample as the square root of Simpson's diversity index over productive rearrangements. TCRdb took over this immuneACCESS table, retaining in-frame rearrangements with V and J assigned. Such tables are incomplete; in checked studies, under half of the missing clones stem from an unresolved V gene, and the remainder is unexplained. The V and J calls and the clone size are those of that table, but D and trimming were determined from the DNA. This sample is represented by fewer than 250,000 clones; approximately 80% of them were singletons. The ten largest clones take up 8% to 11% of the sample.

Comments on this clone: Its antigen is currently not known. No base qualities exist here, and no much larger clone lies one base off it.

One collaborating source in Seattle enrolled patients during active infection and followed them longitudinally through the course of disease. Whole blood was collected in K2EDTA tubes by collaborating institutions according to the institutions' own protocols. Collaborator samples were shipped for TCRbeta analysis as frozen whole blood, isolated PBMCs, or DNA extracted from either sample type. The paper's findings and limits, for the study overall: How much clinical and demographic metadata was included differed by source and by participant, and the metadata was provided uncurated.

Reading from cysteine to phenylalanine, the CDR3 counts 16 amino acids. Only the CDR3 DNA is retained, 48 bases long and in frame from the first base. Trimming takes 0 bases from V and 4 bases from J, and the germline ends sit 16 bases apart. CDR1 and CDR2 are drawn from the germline V gene: SGDLS, YYNGEE. Sequenced: peripheral blood. The V gene is TRBV9 and the J gene is TRBJ1-2; TRBD1 is a possible D gene, resting on 6 matching bases. The clonotype originates from a woman older than 75 with COVID-19, enrolled during active disease. The DNA reads as follows: TGTGCCAGCAGCGTAGGATCGGGGGGCATATCCTATGGCTACACCTTC. This yields the protein CASSVGSGGISYGYTF.